This T cell receptor beta chain derives from a study of shared clonotypes between healthy human individuals. Background on the study: Used for every donor were three CD4 naive, three CD4 memory, two CD8 naive and one CD8 memory plate.

Points from the study as a whole: An expected dependence of interdonor clonotype sharing on sequencing depth was noted.

As concerns this clone: Its antigen is still unknown.

Trimming left V 5 bases short and J 1 base short, with 17 bases between. Looked up from germline, CDR1 is SGHVS and CDR2 is FQNEAQ. There are 16 residues in the CDR3. Over several immunoSEQ plates, each subset's genomic DNA was distributed in even portions. The protocol was immunoSEQ multiplex PCR, while the TCRdb copy is restricted to in-frame clones and leaves out a portion. Of millions of clones listed, about 92% are singletons. Naive CD8 cells, CD45RO-negative and positively selected for CCR7, excluded terminally differentiated effector memory CD45RA+ cells. The donor cohort consisted entirely of Caucasian adults residing in Nashville, Tennessee.

This receptor was identified in a man between 18 and 29 years old in good health. Some clones in this sample may be carry-over from other donors' samples. The sequenced material came from naive CD8+ T cells from PBMCs. The V and J genes are TRBV7-8 and TRBJ2-5; a weak D match, TRBD2 (6 bases). CDR3 coding DNA: TGTGCCAGCAGCCCCCACCCGGGAGTCCCCCAAGAGACCCAGTACTTC. Amino acids: CASSPHPGVPQETQYF.